Listed below are T cell receptor beta chains from one sample, sequenced in a study of blood T cell repertoires in COVID-19. TCRdb's copy holds only in-frame clones and misses some; the assay was immunoSEQ multiplex PCR. The table includes over 50,000 clones, 85% detected once. Sequencing used peripheral blood. The source is a human donor in a cohort sampled during active COVID-19. Each CDR3 is given with its conserved first and last residue. Each record gives: V gene, J gene, clone size, CDR3 protein. Size is omitted from some rows. Given values are once, few, many or a class for expanded clones.

>TRBV6-5|TRBJ1-3|.
CASSRTGGRNTIYF
>TRBV3-1/TRBV3-2|TRBJ2-2|once
CASSQGTLGGELFF
>TRBV1|TRBJ1-1|.
CTSSRDTMNTEAFF
>TRBV19|TRBJ1-5|.
CASSSQGRGQPQHF
>TRBV24-1|TRBJ2-7|.
CATSGGGSKQYF
>TRBV6-6|TRBJ1-5|.
CATHMDSLNQPQHF
>TRBV28|TRBJ1-3|.
CASSLQGTTSGNTIYF
>TRBV10-3|TRBJ2-1|.
CAISEPSGLTYNEQFF
>TRBV5-5|TRBJ2-7|.
CASSFDRGRHEQYF
>TRBV11-2|TRBJ2-1|.
CASSLETSGRYEQFF
>TRBV28|TRBJ1-6|.
CASSLSQGLNSPLHF
>TRBV2|TRBJ2-5|.
CASSGTGWGTQYF
>TRBV30|TRBJ2-1|.
CACSQTSGTTYNEQFF
>TRBV19|TRBJ1-1|.
CASSMSQGAAFF
>TRBV18|TRBJ2-3|.
CASSPPGLAGADTQYF
>TRBV7-9|TRBJ2-1|.
CASSSTDTGGNNEQFF
>TRBV2|TRBJ2-7|.
CASSRGQGNYEQYF
>TRBV28|TRBJ1-1|few
CASSPPVGGAAFF
>TRBV6-2/TRBV6-3|TRBJ1-1|.
CASSLGKGEAFF
>TRBV30|TRBJ1-2|.
CAWSSGLYGYTF
>TRBV19|TRBJ2-3|.
CASRTTGGASDTQYF
>TRBV19|TRBJ2-1|once
CASTTALGSPYNEQFF
>TRBV7-2|TRBJ2-5|.
CASSLTSGERAETQYF
>TRBV5-1|TRBJ2-3|.
CASSLGGTDTQYF
>TRBV6-2/TRBV6-3|TRBJ2-2|once
CASSRSPGTGFTGELFF
>TRBV7-9|TRBJ2-5|.
CASSLSGGDAETQYF
>TRBV19|TRBJ1-5|few
CASSMGTGNNQPQHF
>TRBV3-1/TRBV3-2|TRBJ1-6|.
CASSQQTGTYNSPLHF
>TRBV18|TRBJ2-2|.
CASSPRLNTGELFF
>TRBV7-9|TRBJ2-1|.
CASSYLAGGPGIYNEQFF
>TRBV6-5|TRBJ1-3|.
CASSRQTGVGNTIYF
>TRBV4-2|TRBJ2-1|.
CASSQVWGTGTYNEQFF
>TRBV7-3|TRBJ2-2|.
CASSWDSPGTGELFF
>TRBV5-1|TRBJ2-1|.
CASSLGSGRALEQFF
>TRBV29-1|TRBJ2-1|.
CSVEGRDRYNEQFF
>TRBV5-1|TRBJ2-1|.
CASSLSGSIIFSYNEQFF
>TRBV19|TRBJ1-1|.
CASSMTVNTEAFF
>TRBV2|TRBJ2-2|.
CASSEIAGVGTGELFF
>TRBV4-1|TRBJ2-7|.
CASSQEKSTAGAEHEQYF
>TRBV18|TRBJ1-1|once
CASSDREMNTEAFF
>TRBV25-1|TRBJ1-3|.
CASSDPRTGGNTIYF
>TRBV21-1|TRBJ1-2|once
CASSKGGQEGGYTF
>TRBV28|TRBJ2-7|.
CASSLVASSEEQYF
>TRBV20-1|TRBJ1-5|.
CSAGDTTGNQPQHF
>TRBV24-1|TRBJ1-4|.
CATSDYEKLFF
>TRBV21-1|TRBJ1-2|.
CASTLPTGRGHGYTF
>TRBV28|TRBJ2-1|.
CASSLKWTGTDSYNEQFF
>TRBV19|TRBJ2-3|.
CASSPFNRDVDTQYF
>TRBV24-1|TRBJ1-5|.
CATSDRGDFQPQHF
>TRBV18|TRBJ2-3|.
CASSLLGLAGADTQYF
>TRBV12-5|TRBJ2-1|.
CASGRTSGRINEQFF
>TRBV10-3|TRBJ2-3|.
CAISEGGLAITDTQYF
>TRBV19|TRBJ1-4|.
CASRRVTAGGEKLFF
>TRBV7-2|TRBJ2-7|.
CASSLAQQYEQYF
>TRBV5-1|TRBJ2-1|.
CASSSQGFEYNEQFF
>TRBV27|TRBJ2-3|.
CASSNPRASGGTDTQYF
>TRBV28|TRBJ2-6|.
CASRTGGPSGANVLTF
>TRBV7-2|TRBJ2-7|few
CASSTGLYEQYF